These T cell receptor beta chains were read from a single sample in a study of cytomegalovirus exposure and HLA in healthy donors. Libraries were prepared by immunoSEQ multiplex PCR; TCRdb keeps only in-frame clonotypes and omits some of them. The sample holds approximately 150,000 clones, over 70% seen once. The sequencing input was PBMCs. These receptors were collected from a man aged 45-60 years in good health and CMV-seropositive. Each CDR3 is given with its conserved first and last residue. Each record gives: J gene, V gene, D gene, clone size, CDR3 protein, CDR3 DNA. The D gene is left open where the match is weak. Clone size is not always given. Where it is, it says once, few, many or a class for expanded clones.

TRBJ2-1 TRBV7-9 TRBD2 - CASSLVTGGEQFF TGTGCCAGCAGCTTAGTCACGGGGGGTGAGCAGTTCTTC
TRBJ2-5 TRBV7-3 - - CASSSGGARGETQYF TGTGCCAGCAGCTCTGGTGGGGCCAGGGGAGAGACCCAGTACTTC
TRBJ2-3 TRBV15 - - CATSIGLPGTSTDTQYF TGTGCCACCAGCATCGGACTACCCGGGACCAGCACAGATACGCAGTATTTT
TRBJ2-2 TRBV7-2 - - CASSPSARGSAGELFF TGTGCCAGCAGCCCCTCAGCCAGGGGAAGCGCCGGGGAGCTGTTTTTT
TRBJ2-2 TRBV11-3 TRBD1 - CASSLSFGQGNTGELFF TGTGCCAGCAGCCTATCTTTCGGACAGGGGAACACCGGGGAGCTGTTTTTT
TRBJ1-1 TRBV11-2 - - CASSSYRETEAFF TGTGCCAGCAGTTCCTACAGGGAGACCGAAGCTTTCTTT
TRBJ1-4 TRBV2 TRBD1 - CASSEEEGATEKLFF TGTGCCAGCAGTGAAGAGGAGGGGGCAACTGAAAAACTGTTTTTT
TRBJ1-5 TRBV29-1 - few CSVGRQANQPQHF TGCAGCGTTGGCAGACAGGCCAATCAGCCCCAGCATTTT
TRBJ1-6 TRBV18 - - CASSPLGAVYNSPLHF TGTGCCAGCTCACCCCTAGGGGCCGTCTATAATTCACCCCTCCACTTT
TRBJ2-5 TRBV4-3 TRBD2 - CASSQGSSGRVGEETQYF TGCGCCAGCAGCCAAGGGAGTAGCGGGAGGGTCGGGGAAGAGACCCAGTACTTC
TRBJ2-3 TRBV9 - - CASSLAVGGSTDTQYF TGTGCCAGCAGCCTTGCGGTTGGGGGCAGCACAGATACGCAGTATTTT
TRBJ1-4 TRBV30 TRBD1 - CAWSRQGPAGNEKLFF TGTGCCTGGAGTCGACAGGGGCCCGCTGGGAATGAAAAACTGTTTTTT
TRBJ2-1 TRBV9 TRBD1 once CASSSPPSDRLNEQFF TGTGCCAGCAGCTCTCCCCCTTCGGACAGGTTAAATGAGCAGTTCTTC